This T cell receptor (beta chain) was identified during a study of CD8+CD57+ T cells in acquired aplastic anemia. Study in general: Each DNA sample taken from sorted CD4+ and CD8+ cells came to approximately 3.2 ug on average. Regarding the study as a whole: CD8+ Simpson's diversity showed no significant patient-control difference.

CD8+CD57+ cell expansion, shown by flow cytometry, had occurred in the patients selected for sequencing. At the time of blood sampling, patients had not yet received any therapy. This clonotype was counted a single time. Its antigen remains unknown. Genomic DNA constituted the template upon which TCR beta VDJ and CDR3 profiling was performed. TCRdb re-called the reads through MiXCR, storing one row per CDR3 protein. The sample shows some 180,000 distinct CDR3 sequences, roughly 50% of them seen only once. Germline values: CDR1 SQVTM, CDR2 ANQGSEA. CDR3 size: 13 residues. The V end was cut by 4 bases, the J end by 6 bases, with 12 bases between.

This sequence joins TRBV29-1 and TRBJ2-2, with D hard to call. Sequencing was done on a sample of sorted CD4+, CD8+, or CD8+CD57+ T cells (not recorded which) from PBMCs. The TCR was taken from a human donor with aplastic anemia. The CDR3 loop reads CSVVIMGSGELFF. CDR3 nucleotides: TGCAGCGTTGTTATCATGGGGTCCGGGGAGCTGTTTTTT.